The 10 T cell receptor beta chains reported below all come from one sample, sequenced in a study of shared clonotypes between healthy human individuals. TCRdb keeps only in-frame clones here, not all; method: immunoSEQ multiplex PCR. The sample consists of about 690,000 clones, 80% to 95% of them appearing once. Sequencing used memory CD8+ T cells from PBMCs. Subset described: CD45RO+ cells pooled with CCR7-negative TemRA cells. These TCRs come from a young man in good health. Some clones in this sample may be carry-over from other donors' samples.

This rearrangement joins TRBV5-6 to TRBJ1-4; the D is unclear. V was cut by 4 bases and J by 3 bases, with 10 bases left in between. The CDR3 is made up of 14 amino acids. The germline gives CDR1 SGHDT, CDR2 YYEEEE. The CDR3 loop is CASSPGPSNEKLFF. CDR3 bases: TGTGCCAGCAGCCCCGGGCCGTCTAATGAAAAACTGTTTTTT.

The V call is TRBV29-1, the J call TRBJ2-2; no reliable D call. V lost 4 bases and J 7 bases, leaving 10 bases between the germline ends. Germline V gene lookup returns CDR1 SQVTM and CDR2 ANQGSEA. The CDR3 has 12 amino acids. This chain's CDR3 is CSVAQPSGELFF. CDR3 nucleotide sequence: TGCAGCGTTGCACAACCCAGCGGGGAGCTGTTTTTT.

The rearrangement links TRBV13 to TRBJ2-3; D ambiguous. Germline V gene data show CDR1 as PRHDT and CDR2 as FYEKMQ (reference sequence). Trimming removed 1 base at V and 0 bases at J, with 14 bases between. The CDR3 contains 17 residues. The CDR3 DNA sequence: TGTGCCAGCAGCTTAGAGGTCGAACACACTAGCACAGATACGCAGTATTTT. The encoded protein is CASSLEVEHTSTDTQYF.

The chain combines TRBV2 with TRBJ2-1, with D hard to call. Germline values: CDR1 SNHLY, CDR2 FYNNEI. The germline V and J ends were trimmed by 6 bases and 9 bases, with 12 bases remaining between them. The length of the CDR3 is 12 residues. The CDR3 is CASSDLWGEQFF. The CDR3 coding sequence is TGTGCCAGCAGCGACCTTTGGGGTGAGCAGTTCTTC.

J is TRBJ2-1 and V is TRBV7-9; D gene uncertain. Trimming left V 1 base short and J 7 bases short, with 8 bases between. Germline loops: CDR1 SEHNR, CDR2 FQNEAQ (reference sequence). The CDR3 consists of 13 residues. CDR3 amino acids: CASSLVGLNEQFF. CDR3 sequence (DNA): TGTGCCAGCAGCTTAGTCGGCCTTAATGAGCAGTTCTTC.

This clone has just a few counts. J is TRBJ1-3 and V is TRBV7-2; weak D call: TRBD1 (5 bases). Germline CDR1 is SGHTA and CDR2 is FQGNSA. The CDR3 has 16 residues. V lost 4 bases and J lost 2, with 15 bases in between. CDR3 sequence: CASSSRQKTTGNTIYF. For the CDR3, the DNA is TGTGCCAGCAGCTCTCGACAGAAGACTACTGGAAACACCATATATTTT. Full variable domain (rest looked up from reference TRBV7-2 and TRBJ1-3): GAGVSQSPSNKVTEKGKDVELRCDPISGHTALYWYRQSLGQGLEFLIYFQGNSAPDKSGLPSDRFSAERTGGSVSTLTIQRTQQEDSAVYLCASSSRQKTTGNTIYFGEGSWLTVV.

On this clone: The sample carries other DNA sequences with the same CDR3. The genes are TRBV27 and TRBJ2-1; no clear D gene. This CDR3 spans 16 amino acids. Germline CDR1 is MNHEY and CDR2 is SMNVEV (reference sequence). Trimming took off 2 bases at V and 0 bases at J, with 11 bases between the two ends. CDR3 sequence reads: CASSLGPGSSYNEQFF. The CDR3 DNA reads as TGTGCCAGCAGTTTAGGGCCGGGCAGCTCCTACAATGAGCAGTTCTTC.

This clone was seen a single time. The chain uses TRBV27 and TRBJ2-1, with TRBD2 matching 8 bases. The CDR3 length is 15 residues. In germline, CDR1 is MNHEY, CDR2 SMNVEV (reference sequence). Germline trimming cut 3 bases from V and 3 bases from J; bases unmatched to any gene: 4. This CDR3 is CASSFLAGRYNEQFF. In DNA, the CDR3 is TGTGCCAGCAGTTTCCTAGCGGGCCGCTACAATGAGCAGTTCTTC.

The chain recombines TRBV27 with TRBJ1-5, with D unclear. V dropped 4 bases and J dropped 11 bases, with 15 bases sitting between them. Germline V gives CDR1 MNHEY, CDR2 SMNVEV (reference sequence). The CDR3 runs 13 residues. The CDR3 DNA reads TGTGCCAGCAGTTATCGGACGGGATCGGCCCAGCATTTT. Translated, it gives CASSYRTGSAQHF.

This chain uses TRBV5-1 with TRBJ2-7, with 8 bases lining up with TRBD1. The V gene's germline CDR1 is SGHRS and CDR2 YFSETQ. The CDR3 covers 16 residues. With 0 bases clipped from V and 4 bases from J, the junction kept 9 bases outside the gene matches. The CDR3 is CASSLARARGPYEQYF. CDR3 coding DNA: TGCGCCAGCAGCTTGGCCAGGGCCAGGGGGCCTTACGAGCAGTACTTC. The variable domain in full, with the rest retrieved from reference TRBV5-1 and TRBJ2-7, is KAGVTQTPRYLIKTRGQQVTLSCSPISGHRSVSWYQQTPGQGLQFLFEYFSETQRNKGNFPGRFSGRQFSNSRSEMNVSTLELGDSALYLCASSLARARGPYEQYFGPGTRLTVT.